One TCR beta chain is described in this entry. Its antigen is not yet known. Per-nucleotide qualities are absent, and no much larger clonotype sits a single base away. TCRbeta CDR3 regions were amplified from genomic DNA by means of the immunoSEQ Assay, a bias-controlled multiplex PCR. The paper's processing steps were these. The number of nucleated cells in each sample was estimated by amplification of reference gene primers within the assay. To quantify the absolute abundance of each unique TCRbeta CDR3 rearrangement, sequence reads were collapsed and filtered. For each sample, productive Simpson clonality was calculated by taking the square root of Simpson's diversity index across productive rearrangements. TCRdb stores this immuneACCESS table with in-frame sequences only. Part of the clones is absent; in the studies checked, under half of the shortfall reflects unresolved V genes, and no reason is known for the rest. D and trimming were read from the DNA, whereas the V and J calls and clone size are those reported in that table. Within this sample are 250,000 to 350,000 clones, with more than 70% of them counted one time only. Around 1.5% of the sample rests with the top ten.

The germline V and J ends show losses of 1 base and 4 bases respectively, and no gene match explains 16 bases of the junction. Counted from cysteine to phenylalanine, this CDR3 has 18 amino acids. Of the read, only the CDR3 DNA is kept; its 54 bases are in frame from base 1. The CDR1 and CDR2 encoded by the germline V gene (reference sequence) are SEHNR and FQNEAQ. This entry belongs to a study of blood T cell repertoires in COVID-19 (dated by TCRdb to 2020 to 2021). Notes on the research overall: Samples covering the acute and convalescent phases of COVID-19 were provided by collaborators in the United States, Italy and Spain. A freely available public database, intended as a resource for researchers studying the immune response to SARS-CoV-2, is where the repertoires were released. A de-identified subject ID, COVID-19 status, age in years and sex were almost always included in the sample metadata. Samples were obtained from the ongoing ImmuneRACE study (first 160 participants) and from 950 to 1,500 subjects provided by 6 global collaborators. Deeply sampled blood TCRbeta repertoires from subjects exposed to, actively infected with, or recovered from COVID-19 were included in the dataset. The prospective study material was composed of cDNA or gDNA derived from T cells, B-cell-depleted T cells, or PBMCs. Where HLA class I and class II types were available, the types were taken from metadata supplied by the sample provider, not from assay-based typing. General study outcomes and caveats: The amount of clinical and demographic metadata varied by source and participant and was provided uncurated.

The collaborating institutions used their own protocols to collect whole blood in K2EDTA tubes. For TCRbeta analysis, collaborators shipped samples as frozen whole blood, isolated PBMCs, or DNA extracted from either of those sample types. The TCR sequence derives from a woman in her 50s with acute or convalescent COVID-19. The source material was peripheral blood. The sequence links TRBV7-9 to TRBJ2-7; the central 7 bases match TRBD1. Here is the DNA: TGTGCCAGCAGCTTAGGAGAGGCGCCAGACAGGGTAATTTACGAGCAGTACTTC. It translates to CASSLGEAPDRVIYEQYF.